A selection of T cell receptor beta chains follows, all from one sample in a study of blood T cell repertoires in COVID-19. Sequenced by immunoSEQ multiplex PCR; TCRdb stores in-frame clones only, minus some. The profile covers hundreds of thousands of clones, with roughly 90% appearing a single time and roughly 1% taken by the ten largest. The sample comprised peripheral blood. The receptors derive from a woman aged 40 to 49 with COVID-19, enrolled during active disease. The CDR3 runs from the conserved cysteine through the conserved F or W. The order of the fields is clone size, V gene, J gene, D gene, CDR3 DNA, CDR3 protein. A D gene is named only where the DNA matches it firmly. A row's size may be missing; if present it is once, few, many or a size class.

clone size: -
V gene: TRBV28
J gene: TRBJ1-2
D gene: -
CDR3 DNA: TGTGCCAGCAGTTACCTCCCCTTCCGGCGGTTTAACTATGGCTACACCTTC
CDR3 protein: CASSYLPFRRFNYGYTF

clone size: few
V gene: TRBV4-2
J gene: TRBJ1-4
D gene: -
CDR3 DNA: TGTGCCAGCAGCCAAGACCCCCTTTGGGGGGTTAATGAAAAACTGTTTTTT
CDR3 protein: CASSQDPLWGVNEKLFF

clone size: -
V gene: TRBV15
J gene: TRBJ1-4
D gene: -
CDR3 DNA: TGTGCCACCAGCAAAGACAAGTTTGGCGAAAAACTGTTTTTT
CDR3 protein: CATSKDKFGEKLFF

clone size: -
V gene: TRBV2
J gene: TRBJ1-4
D gene: -
CDR3 DNA: TGTGCCAGCTTCCCTATCGTTAATGAAAAACTGTTTTTT
CDR3 protein: CASFPIVNEKLFF

clone size: -
V gene: TRBV28
J gene: TRBJ2-3
D gene: -
CDR3 DNA: TGTGCCAGCAGCAAATACGCGAGTGCAGATACGCAGTATTTT
CDR3 protein: CASSKYASADTQYF

clone size: -
V gene: TRBV15
J gene: TRBJ1-4
D gene: -
CDR3 DNA: TGTGCCACCAGCAGAGAGCTCGGGGGGGCGCCGGGGAATGAAAAACTGTTTTTT
CDR3 protein: CATSRELGGAPGNEKLFF

clone size: -
V gene: TRBV7-2
J gene: TRBJ2-1
D gene: -
CDR3 DNA: TGTGCCAGCAGCTTAGGGCGGGGCGGGAATGAGCAGTTCTTC
CDR3 protein: CASSLGRGGNEQFF

clone size: -
V gene: TRBV11-2
J gene: TRBJ2-3
D gene: -
CDR3 DNA: TGTGCCAGCAGCCCTAGGAGCTATACGCAGTATTTT
CDR3 protein: CASSPRSYTQYF

clone size: -
V gene: TRBV12-5
J gene: TRBJ2-2
D gene: TRBD2
CDR3 DNA: TGTGCTAGTGGTTTGGGACTAGCGGGAACGGTCGGGGAGCTGTTTTTT
CDR3 protein: CASGLGLAGTVGELFF

clone size: few
V gene: TRBV6-4
J gene: TRBJ2-3
D gene: TRBD2
CDR3 DNA: TGTGCCAGCAGTGGCGCGGGGGTTCCAGATACGCAGTATTTT
CDR3 protein: CASSGAGVPDTQYF

clone size: -
V gene: TRBV29-1
J gene: TRBJ1-2
D gene: -
CDR3 DNA: TGCAGCGTTGTTGATTTGGCAGGGTTTCGTAACACCTTC
CDR3 protein: CSVVDLAGFRNTF

clone size: -
V gene: TRBV28
J gene: TRBJ2-5
D gene: -
CDR3 DNA: TGTGCCAGCAGCAGTAGTCGGAGGTACCAAGAGACCCAGTACTTC
CDR3 protein: CASSSSRRYQETQYF

clone size: few
V gene: TRBV27
J gene: TRBJ2-3
D gene: TRBD1
CDR3 DNA: TGTGCCAGCAGTCCAAACAGGGGGCAAGATACGCAGTATTTT
CDR3 protein: CASSPNRGQDTQYF

clone size: -
V gene: TRBV25-1
J gene: TRBJ1-5
D gene: -
CDR3 DNA: TGTGCCAGCAGTATGCAGGTGGGTCAGCCCCAGCATTTT
CDR3 protein: CASSMQVGQPQHF

clone size: -
V gene: TRBV6-2/TRBV6-3
J gene: TRBJ1-5
D gene: -
CDR3 DNA: TGTGCCAGCAGTTACTCGGGGACACCGAATCAGCCCCAGCATTTT
CDR3 protein: CASSYSGTPNQPQHF

clone size: -
V gene: TRBV10-3
J gene: TRBJ1-5
D gene: -
CDR3 DNA: TGTGCCATCAGTGAGTTAAATAGCAATCAGCCCCAGCATTTT
CDR3 protein: CAISELNSNQPQHF

clone size: -
V gene: TRBV7-3
J gene: TRBJ2-3
D gene: -
CDR3 DNA: TGTGCCAGCAGCTTTCGGCAGGGCACAGATACGCAGTATTTT
CDR3 protein: CASSFRQGTDTQYF

clone size: -
V gene: TRBV24-1
J gene: TRBJ2-2
D gene: TRBD2
CDR3 DNA: TGTGCCACCAGTGACGGGGCAGCGGGAGGGCCTAACGGGGAGCTGTTTTTT
CDR3 protein: CATSDGAAGGPNGELFF

clone size: -
V gene: TRBV27
J gene: TRBJ1-1
D gene: -
CDR3 DNA: TGTGCCAGCAGTTTACTTTCCGAACGGGGGGGTAACACTGAAGCTTTCTTT
CDR3 protein: CASSLLSERGGNTEAFF

clone size: -
V gene: TRBV12-3/TRBV12-4
J gene: TRBJ1-4
D gene: TRBD1
CDR3 DNA: TGTGCCAGCAGTTTCCGGACAGGGGAAAAACTGTTTTTT
CDR3 protein: CASSFRTGEKLFF

clone size: -
V gene: TRBV5-1
J gene: TRBJ2-3
D gene: TRBD1
CDR3 DNA: TGCGCCAGCAGCTTAAGACAGGGGCCCCAAGATACGCAGTATTTT
CDR3 protein: CASSLRQGPQDTQYF

clone size: once
V gene: TRBV7-3
J gene: TRBJ2-1
D gene: -
CDR3 DNA: TGTGCCAGCAGCTCCCAAGCCTCGAGCTCCTACAATGAGCAGTTCTTC
CDR3 protein: CASSSQASSSYNEQFF

clone size: once
V gene: TRBV27
J gene: TRBJ2-6
D gene: -
CDR3 DNA: TGTGCCAGCAGTTTCTCCTCCGGGGCCAACGTCCTGACTTTC
CDR3 protein: CASSFSSGANVLTF

clone size: -
V gene: TRBV12-5
J gene: TRBJ2-1
D gene: -
CDR3 DNA: TGTGCTAGTGGTCCGAGTCTCCCCTCCTACAATGAGCAGTTCTTC
CDR3 protein: CASGPSLPSYNEQFF

clone size: -
V gene: TRBV19
J gene: TRBJ2-5
D gene: -
CDR3 DNA: TGTGCCAGTAGTATCCGTTTGGGGGGGCAACAAGAGACCCAGTACTTC
CDR3 protein: CASSIRLGGQQETQYF

clone size: -
V gene: TRBV7-2
J gene: TRBJ1-6
D gene: -
CDR3 DNA: TGTGCCAGCAGCTCCCAGGGCGCTGGATCACCCCTCCACTTT
CDR3 protein: CASSSQGAGSPLHF

clone size: -
V gene: TRBV6-2/TRBV6-3
J gene: TRBJ2-3
D gene: TRBD2
CDR3 DNA: TGTGCCAGCACCCCCAACACTAGCGGTTTCACAGATACGCAGTATTTT
CDR3 protein: CASTPNTSGFTDTQYF

clone size: -
V gene: TRBV5-5
J gene: TRBJ2-3
D gene: TRBD2
CDR3 DNA: TGTGCCAGCAGCTTGGCCGGGGCGGGAGGCACAGATACGCAGTATTTT
CDR3 protein: CASSLAGAGGTDTQYF

clone size: -
V gene: TRBV7-2
J gene: TRBJ2-7
D gene: -
CDR3 DNA: TGTGCCAGCAGCCCCCAGGGCGGTACGACCTACGAGCAGTACTTC
CDR3 protein: CASSPQGGTTYEQYF

clone size: -
V gene: TRBV5-1
J gene: TRBJ2-1
D gene: TRBD1
CDR3 DNA: TGCGCCAGCAGCTTAGACAGGGCCTATGAGCAGTTCTTC
CDR3 protein: CASSLDRAYEQFF

clone size: -
V gene: TRBV4-3
J gene: TRBJ1-1
D gene: -
CDR3 DNA: TGCGCCAGCAGCCAAGATCAGGGCAGGTCCACTGAAGCTTTCTTT
CDR3 protein: CASSQDQGRSTEAFF

clone size: -
V gene: TRBV29-1
J gene: TRBJ1-1
D gene: TRBD1
CDR3 DNA: TGCAGCGCCTACTTGACAGGGGTTTGGACTGAAGCTTTCTTT
CDR3 protein: CSAYLTGVWTEAFF

clone size: -
V gene: TRBV19
J gene: TRBJ2-5
D gene: -
CDR3 DNA: TGTGCCAGTAATCCGGAGGCCGAGGGGGTTTGGGGAGAGACCCAGTACTTC
CDR3 protein: CASNPEAEGVWGETQYF

clone size: -
V gene: TRBV2
J gene: TRBJ1-6
D gene: TRBD1
CDR3 DNA: TGTGCCAGCAGGGGGACAGCTAATAATTCACCCCTCCACTTT
CDR3 protein: CASRGTANNSPLHF

clone size: -
V gene: TRBV28
J gene: TRBJ1-2
D gene: TRBD1
CDR3 DNA: TGTGCCAGCAGTCGGACAGGGGCCGTTGGCTACACCTTC
CDR3 protein: CASSRTGAVGYTF

clone size: -
V gene: TRBV6-1
J gene: TRBJ1-4
D gene: TRBD1
CDR3 DNA: TGTGCCAGCAGTGAAGCTTACCCGGGACAGTCTAATGAAAAACTGTTTTTT
CDR3 protein: CASSEAYPGQSNEKLFF

clone size: -
V gene: TRBV5-1
J gene: TRBJ1-3
D gene: -
CDR3 DNA: TGCGCCAGCAGCTACGGGACGGACAGCTCTGGAAACACCATATATTTT
CDR3 protein: CASSYGTDSSGNTIYF

clone size: -
V gene: TRBV5-1
J gene: TRBJ2-3
D gene: TRBD2
CDR3 DNA: TGCGCCAGCAGCTTGCTAGCGGGAGAAAGGGATACGCAGTATTTT
CDR3 protein: CASSLLAGERDTQYF

clone size: -
V gene: TRBV11-1
J gene: TRBJ2-2
D gene: -
CDR3 DNA: TGTGCCAGCAGGTTACGAGCCAGGGGCACCGGGGAGCTGTTTTTT
CDR3 protein: CASRLRARGTGELFF

clone size: -
V gene: TRBV3-1/TRBV3-2
J gene: TRBJ2-3
D gene: TRBD2
CDR3 DNA: TGTGCCAGCAGCCCCCCCCATTTAGCGGGAGGCCCTAGCACAGATACGCAGTATTTT
CDR3 protein: CASSPPHLAGGPSTDTQYF

clone size: -
V gene: TRBV5-4
J gene: TRBJ2-7
D gene: TRBD2
CDR3 DNA: TGTGCCAGCAGCTTGGGGTCGTTTGCGGGGGTTGCCTACGAGCAGTACTTC
CDR3 protein: CASSLGSFAGVAYEQYF

clone size: -
V gene: TRBV9
J gene: TRBJ2-2
D gene: TRBD2
CDR3 DNA: TGTGCCAGCAGTGTCGGACTAGCGGGGTTCCCATCGGCCGGGGAGCTGTTTTTT
CDR3 protein: CASSVGLAGFPSAGELFF

clone size: -
V gene: TRBV6-6
J gene: TRBJ2-2
D gene: -
CDR3 DNA: TGTGCCAGCAGTTACTCGACAGTGAACACCGGGGAGCTGTTTTTT
CDR3 protein: CASSYSTVNTGELFF

clone size: -
V gene: TRBV29-1
J gene: TRBJ2-2
D gene: -
CDR3 DNA: TGCAGCGTTTTAGCGGAGAACACCGGGGAGCTGTTTTTT
CDR3 protein: CSVLAENTGELFF

clone size: -
V gene: TRBV18
J gene: TRBJ2-7
D gene: TRBD1
CDR3 DNA: TGTGCCAGCTCAACAGGGGGCTCCGAGCAGTACTTC
CDR3 protein: CASSTGGSEQYF

clone size: -
V gene: TRBV6-5
J gene: TRBJ1-3
D gene: -
CDR3 DNA: TGTGCCAGCAGTTACTCGGGGCGGAGAAACACCATATATTTT
CDR3 protein: CASSYSGRRNTIYF

clone size: -
V gene: TRBV27
J gene: TRBJ2-7
D gene: -
CDR3 DNA: TGTGCCAGCAGTTTATTGGCCTTACAGGGCTCCGAGCAGTACTTC
CDR3 protein: CASSLLALQGSEQYF

clone size: -
V gene: TRBV6-2/TRBV6-3
J gene: TRBJ1-1
D gene: -
CDR3 DNA: TGTGCCAGCAGTCAGGGGTCGCAATCGGCTTTCTTT
CDR3 protein: CASSQGSQSAFF